The T cell receptor (beta chain) described here comes from a study of beta chain features in type 1 diabetes. Study summary: Examination of sorted cells across all samples involved more than 100,000,000 cells. Study-level results: Sequencing the cDNA could make cells with high TCR expression show up more than they should. Patients with type 1 diabetes carried fewer insertions and had more deletions at their VDJ junctions. A moderate, significant TCRB CDR3 shortening appeared in type 1 diabetes across four CD4+ subsets.

The CDR3 has 16 amino acids. Unmatched junction bases numbered 13, after V lost 1 base and J lost 14 bases. The germline V gene encodes CDR1 SGHVS and CDR2 FQNEAQ. This clone was detected a few times. The antigen remains undetermined. What was sequenced were expressed TCRB transcripts, since all of the isolated RNA had been reverse transcribed. Only in-frame clones appear in the TCRdb table, and some are missing; sequencing was by immunoSEQ multiplex PCR. The data show approximately 170,000 clones, about 7.9% seen once. This TCR came from a man aged 18-30 years with type 1 diabetes. Sequencing was performed on central memory CD4+ T cells from blood. The rearrangement joins TRBV7-8 to TRBJ2-3; 12 positions match TRBD2. Here the CDR3 DNA reads TGTGCCAGCAGCTTAGGGACTAGCGGGGTCTCGGAATTTATGTATTTT. It yields the protein CASSLGTSGVSEFMYF.